Shown below are 20 T cell receptor beta chains from a single sample sequenced in a study of OX40 agonist ivuxolimab in advanced cancers. The data were produced by immunoSEQ multiplex PCR, yet TCRdb's version contains in-frame clones alone and is incomplete. The sample carries about 76,000 clones, around four fifths recorded once. Here the sequenced sample was CD4+ or CD8+ T cells sorted from blood, taken in a trial of the OX40 agonist ivuxolimab. The origin of the receptors is an adult with an advanced solid tumor such as melanoma, head and neck, liver or kidney cancer.

As regards this clone: Other DNA sequences in the sample encode the same CDR3. The chain links TRBV11-3 to TRBJ1-1; 9 positions agree with TRBD1. Trimming at V came to 6 bases and at J to 2 bases, leaving 7 bases not matched to a gene. There are 15 residues in the CDR3. From germline, CDR1 is SGHNT and CDR2 YENEEA. The CDR3 protein is CASSSGQGLNTEAFF. CDR3 nucleotide sequence: TGTGCCAGCAGTTCTGGACAGGGGCTCAACACTGAAGCTTTCTTT.

This clone was found once. The chain has TRBV6-5 and TRBJ1-5; D remains unclear. Germline V gene data show CDR1 as MNHEY and CDR2 as SVGAGI. V lost 5 bases and J lost 6, with 11 bases in between. The CDR3 consists of 13 residues. CDR3 loop: CASSEVPAQPQHF. CDR3 sequence (DNA): TGTGCCAGCAGTGAAGTTCCGGCTCAGCCCCAGCATTTT.

The V call is TRBV5-6, the J call TRBJ1-6, with 10 bases aligning to TRBD1. Germline lookup yields CDR1 SGHDT and CDR2 YYEEEE. Trimming cost V 4 bases and J 6 bases; bases outside gene matches: 7. The CDR3 sequence is 16 residues long. The CDR3 DNA is TGTGCCAGCAGCAGAGACAGGGGGCTACCTAATTCACCCCTCCACTTT. Protein product: CASSRDRGLPNSPLHF. The variable domain in full, completed from reference TRBV5-6 and TRBJ1-6, reads DAGVTQSPTHLIKTRGQQVTLRCSPKSGHDTVSWYQQALGQGPQFIFQYYEEEERQRGNFPDRFSGHQFPNYSSELNVNALLLGDSALYLCASSRDRGLPNSPLHFGNGTRLTVT.

This chain joins TRBV14 and TRBJ1-2; D gene ambiguous. The CDR3 runs to 15 residues. Germline CDR1 and CDR2: SGHDN and FVKESK. V shed 2 bases and J shed 2 bases, with 12 bases lying between them. The CDR3 loop reads CASSQSFDGNYGYTF. The CDR3 DNA reads TGTGCCAGCAGCCAATCCTTCGACGGGAACTATGGCTACACCTTC. Full variable domain (missing parts from reference TRBV14 and TRBJ1-2): EAGVTQFPSHSVIEKGQTVTLRCDPISGHDNLYWYRRVMGKEIKFLLHFVKESKQDESGMPNNRFLAERTGGTYSTLKVQPAELEDSGVYFCASSQSFDGNYGYTFGSGTRLTVV.

This chain joins TRBV5-1 and TRBJ1-4; 8 positions agree with TRBD1. The germline V gene encodes CDR1 SGHRS and CDR2 YFSETQ. Trimming took 6 bases from V and 6 from J; bases not matched to a gene: 7. There are 14 residues in the CDR3. CDR3 sequence reads: CASTWTGNDEKLFF. The CDR3 bases are TGCGCCAGCACATGGACAGGGAATGATGAAAAACTGTTTTTT.

V gene TRBV30 combines with J gene TRBJ2-6; TRBD2 matches at 7 bases. The CDR3 spans 17 residues. V lost 2 bases and J lost 3; bases outside the gene matches: 10. Germline-derived CDR1 and CDR2 are GTSNPN and SVGIG (reference sequence). The CDR3 protein is CAWSTWSGGGGANVLTF. In DNA, the CDR3 is TGTGCCTGGAGTACATGGTCGGGGGGAGGTGGGGCCAACGTCCTGACTTTC.

V gene TRBV7-2 combines with J gene TRBJ1-2; 9 bases align to TRBD1. V dropped 6 bases and J dropped 7; count of bases not matched to a gene: 9. Germline CDR1 reads SGHTA; CDR2 reads FQGNSA. CDR3 length: 14 residues. The DNA of the CDR3 is TGTGCCAGCAGGGATACAGGGGGCAGGGGTGGCTACACCTTC. Translation: CASRDTGGRGGYTF.

This chain uses TRBV6-5 with TRBJ1-5; TRBD1 matches 9 bases. CDR3 length: 16 amino acids. V dropped 4 bases and J dropped 5; count of bases not matched to a gene: 9. CDR1 and CDR2 (germline): MNHEY, SVGAGI. The CDR3 protein is CASSSGRQGGYQPQHF. Written as DNA, the CDR3 is TGTGCCAGCAGTTCCGGACGACAGGGGGGTTATCAGCCCCAGCATTTT.

This clone is a singleton in its sample. V is TRBV4-3 and J is TRBJ1-2; D might be TRBD1 (6 bases). In germline, CDR1 is LGHNA, CDR2 YSLEER. The CDR3 covers 16 residues. Trimming removed 2 bases at V and 0 bases at J, with 13 bases between. The CDR3 region is CASSQIGQIPNYGYTF. CDR3 DNA sequence: TGCGCCAGCAGCCAAATCGGACAGATCCCTAACTATGGCTACACCTTC.

The V gene is TRBV19, the J gene TRBJ1-3; 7 bases map to TRBD1. The J segment lost 7 bases and the V segment lost 6 bases, leaving 9 bases of the junction unmatched. The CDR3 runs to 14 residues. Germline V gene data show CDR1 as LNHDA and CDR2 as SQIVND (reference sequence). The CDR3: CASSALDRRNTIYF. For the CDR3, the DNA is TGTGCCAGTAGCGCTTTGGACAGGAGGAACACCATATATTTT.

The chain is built from TRBV6-1 and TRBJ2-5; 10 bases are a match to TRBD1. Germline values: CDR1 MNHNS, CDR2 SASEGT. The CDR3 has 13 residues. With V trimmed by 10 bases and J by 5 bases, 7 bases remained unmatched. The CDR3 region has the DNA TGTGCCACCGACAGGGGGCGCAGGGAGACCCAGTACTTC. Translated: CATDRGRRETQYF.

J is TRBJ1-5 and V is TRBV7-9, with D hard to call. CDR1 is SEHNR and CDR2 is FQNEAQ in the germline V gene (reference sequence). Between the trimmed V and J ends, which lost 4 bases and 3 bases, there was a span of 4 bases. The length of the CDR3 is 12 residues. CDR3 sequence: CASSSHNQPQHF. The CDR3 bases are TGTGCCAGCAGCTCCCACAATCAGCCCCAGCATTTT.

The chain carries TRBV7-2 and TRBJ1-1, with D unclear. Germline V CDR1 and CDR2: SGHTA, FQGNSA. There are 11 residues in the CDR3. V shed 4 bases and J shed 7 bases, with 7 bases lying between them. The CDR3 region is CASSSTIEAFF. The DNA of the CDR3 is TGTGCCAGCAGCTCAACCATTGAAGCTTTCTTT.

This rearrangement joins TRBV6-5 to TRBJ2-7; TRBD1 matches at 7 bases. V was pared by 6 bases and J by 6 bases, with 5 bases of the junction left unmatched. There are 12 residues in the CDR3. Germline V gene lookup returns CDR1 MNHEY and CDR2 SVGAGI. Here the CDR3 DNA reads TGTGCCAGCAGGCTAACAGGGGCCGAGCAGTACTTC. Encoded protein: CASRLTGAEQYF.

V gene TRBV5-1 combines with J gene TRBJ1-3, with 7 bases identical to TRBD1. This CDR3 has 15 amino acids. The germline gives CDR1 SGHRS, CDR2 YFSETQ. V lost 4 bases and J lost 2; bases outside the gene matches: 6. In DNA, the CDR3 is TGCGCCAGCAGCCGAATGACAGGGACTGGAAACACCATATATTTT. Its protein is CASSRMTGTGNTIYF. The full variable domain, with the rest looked up from reference TRBV5-1 and TRBJ1-3, is KAGVTQTPRYLIKTRGQQVTLSCSPISGHRSVSWYQQTPGQGLQFLFEYFSETQRNKGNFPGRFSGRQFSNSRSEMNVSTLELGDSALYLCASSRMTGTGNTIYFGEGSWLTVV.

J is TRBJ2-1 and V is TRBV18, with D unclear. Trimming shortened V by 6 bases and J by 0 bases, and 18 bases separated the two germline ends. Per the germline V gene, CDR1 is KGHSH and CDR2 is LQKENI. The CDR3 has 17 amino acids. CDR3 nucleotides: TGTGCCAGCTCCCCGGCAGTTCAATCCCACTCCTACAATGAGCAGTTCTTC. Its translation: CASSPAVQSHSYNEQFF. The whole variable domain, filled in from reference TRBV18 and TRBJ2-1, reads NAGVMQNPRHLVRRRGQEARLRCSPMKGHSHVYWYRQLPEEGLKFMVYLQKENIIDESGMPKERFSAEFPKEGPSILRIQQVVRGDSAAYFCASSPAVQSHSYNEQFFGPGTRLTVL.

Only one count was recorded for this clone. The rearrangement links TRBV7-2 to TRBJ2-5; D gene unclear. Germline V lookup: CDR1 SGHTA, CDR2 FQGNSA. CDR3 length equals 13 residues. With 5 bases removed from V and 5 bases from J, the gap between germline ends came to 12 bases. In nucleotides, the CDR3 is TGTGCCAGCAGCCCACGATTTGGGGAGACCCAGTACTTC. It specifies CASSPRFGETQYF.

In regard to this clone: Its ends do not fully match the called genes, so a read error is possible. V and J are TRBV5-5 and TRBJ2-7, with 8 bases fitting TRBD1. There are 11 residues in the CDR3. The germline gives CDR1 SGHKS, CDR2 YYEKEE (reference sequence). CDR3: CASSLDGQGHF. The CDR3 DNA reads TGTGCCAGCAGCTTGGATGGACAGGGCCACTTC.

The V call is TRBV7-3, the J call TRBJ2-1; possible D gene TRBD1, 5 bases. Germline-derived CDR1 and CDR2 are SGHTA and FQGTGA. Trimming left V 2 bases short and J 8 bases short, with 10 bases between. This CDR3 has 13 residues. In DNA form, the CDR3 reads TGTGCCAGCAGCTTATCCGTCAGGGATGAGCAGTTCTTC. It encodes CASSLSVRDEQFF.

This clone was counted a few times. The J gene is TRBJ2-2, the V gene TRBV9; 8 bases map to TRBD1. Germline-derived CDR1 and CDR2 are SGDLS and YYNGEE. This CDR3 spans 17 amino acids. The V segment lost 1 base and the J segment 7 bases; nucleotides outside the gene matches: 12. DNA for the CDR3: TGTGCCAGCAGCGTATCCGGACAGGGCGGTTTTGGCGGGGAGCTGTTTTTT. Its translation is CASSVSGQGGFGGELFF.